The TCR beta chain described here comes from a study of blood T cell repertoires in COVID-19. Overall study: T cells, B-cell-depleted T cells, or PBMCs supplied cDNA or gDNA.

Original processing methods: By means of reference gene primer amplification, nucleated cell counts were estimated. Here immunoSEQ multiplex PCR was the method, and the copy in TCRdb shows in-frame clones only, minus some. From that table come the V and J calls and clone size; the DNA was used to work out D and trimming. The sample carries some 390,000 clones, around 91% recorded once. Unmatched junction bases numbered 2, after V lost 5 bases and J lost 8 bases. CDR1 ENHRY and CDR2 SYGVKD come from the germline V gene. The CDR3 totals 12 residues. The Seattle patients joined while their infection was active and were tracked longitudinally afterward.

This TCR came from a woman in her thirties or forties with COVID-19, enrolled during active disease. Source material: peripheral blood. V and J are TRBV10-3 and TRBJ1-1, with 10 bases that match TRBD1. In DNA form, the CDR3 reads TGTGCCATCAGTCTGGGACAGGGGGAAGCTTTCTTT. It encodes CAISLGQGEAFF.